This entry lists 23 T cell receptor beta chains sequenced from one sample in a study of shared clonotypes between healthy human individuals. TCRdb keeps only in-frame clones here, not all; method: immunoSEQ multiplex PCR. The sample lists about 2 million clones, approximately 94% occurring once. CD45RO-negative, CCR7-selected cells formed the naive CD8 fraction, which excluded terminally differentiated effector memory CD45RA+ cells. Input material: naive CD8+ T cells sorted from blood. These TCRs come from a man aged 18-30 years in good health.

This clone was seen a single time. V and J are TRBV4-3 and TRBJ2-5; a weak D match, TRBD1 (6 bases). This CDR3 has 15 amino acids. Trimming pared 0 bases from V and 4 bases from J, leaving 12 bases between. CDR1 LGHNA and CDR2 YSLEER come from the germline V gene. This CDR3 reads CASSQDWTALETQYF. CDR3 DNA sequence: TGCGCCAGCAGCCAAGATTGGACAGCCTTAGAGACCCAGTACTTC.

The V call is TRBV9, the J call TRBJ2-7, with 10 nucleotides matching TRBD2. This CDR3 spans 15 amino acids. Losses at the gene ends were 3 bases for V and 2 bases for J; bases not matched to a gene: 5. In germline, CDR1 is SGDLS, CDR2 YYNGEE. CDR3 loop: CASSASGGHTYEQYF. CDR3 coding DNA: TGTGCCAGCAGCGCTAGCGGGGGTCACACCTACGAGCAGTACTTC.

In this sample, this clone turned up once. This chain joins TRBV21-1 and TRBJ1-2. TRBV21-1 is assigned pseudogene status. There are 13 residues in the CDR3. The CDR3 bases are TGTGCCAGCAGCAAATCAGCCGGGGATGGCTACACCTTC. This gives the protein CASSKSAGDGYTF.

DNA for the CDR3: TGTGCCAGCAGTACATACAGGGGCTCTGGAAACACCATATATTTT. The encoded protein is CASSTYRGSGNTIYF. The chain couples TRBV2 to TRBJ1-3; 7 bases line up with TRBD1. This CDR3 contains 15 residues. The V segment lost 5 bases and the J segment 0 bases; nucleotides outside the gene matches: 4. CDR1 and CDR2 (germline): SNHLY, FYNNEI. Full variable domain (remainder filled in from reference TRBV2 and TRBJ1-3): EPEVTQTPSHQVTQMGQEVILRCVPISNHLYFYWYRQILGQKVEFLVSFYNNEISEKSEIFDDQFSVERPDGSNFTLKIRSTKLEDSAMYFCASSTYRGSGNTIYFGEGSWLTVV.

This clone appeared once. The chain couples TRBV5-1 to TRBJ2-4; D gene uncertain. V gave up 4 bases and J gave up 0 bases, with 11 bases separating them. Germline loops: CDR1 SGHRS, CDR2 YFSETQ. The CDR3 is made up of 15 amino acids. DNA for the CDR3: TGCGCCAGCAGCCCTGACTCTTTAGCCAAAAACATTCAGTACTTC. Translation: CASSPDSLAKNIQYF.

The V call is TRBV30, the J call TRBJ1-5; the D gene is possibly TRBD1 (6 bases). CDR1 is GTSNPN and CDR2 is SVGIG in the germline V gene (reference sequence). V was pared by 0 bases and J by 7 bases, with 25 bases between. The CDR3 sequence is 18 residues long. The CDR3 spells CAWSVQGGAGVFRQPQHF. The CDR3 DNA follows: TGTGCCTGGAGTGTTCAAGGGGGGGCAGGAGTGTTTCGACAGCCCCAGCATTTT.

This clone has more than one count but fewer than ten. This sequence joins TRBV5-6 and TRBJ2-1; D gene ambiguous. CDR1 SGHDT and CDR2 YYEEEE come from the germline V gene. This CDR3 spans 13 amino acids. V dropped 2 bases and J dropped 5 bases, with 8 bases sitting between them. The CDR3 reads CASSLGQDNEQFF. CDR3 nucleotides: TGTGCCAGCAGCTTAGGGCAGGACAATGAGCAGTTCTTC.

The chain employs TRBV5-6 and TRBJ2-3, with D perhaps matching TRBD2 (7 bases). The CDR3 totals 16 residues. The V gene's germline CDR1 is SGHDT and CDR2 YYEEEE. The V gene lost 2 bases and the J gene lost 0 bases, with 13 bases spanning the gap. The DNA of the CDR3 is TGTGCCAGCAGCTTTTGGGGGGGCGCTAGCACAGATACGCAGTATTTT. This encodes CASSFWGGASTDTQYF.

The chain is built from TRBV7-9 and TRBJ2-5; possible D gene TRBD1, 6 bases. In germline, CDR1 is SEHNR, CDR2 FQNEAQ (reference sequence). With 5 bases removed from V and 0 bases from J, the gap between germline ends came to 13 bases. The length of the CDR3 is 15 residues. In nucleotides, the CDR3 is TGTGCCAGCAGCACCCGGACAGAGTACCAAGAGACCCAGTACTTC. Protein sequence: CASSTRTEYQETQYF. The variable domain in full, completed from reference TRBV7-9 and TRBJ2-5, reads DTGVSQNPRHKITKRGQNVTFRCDPISEHNRLYWYRQTLGQGPEFLTYFQNEAQLEKSRLLSDRFSAERPKGSFSTLEIQRTEQGDSAMYLCASSTRTEYQETQYFGPGTRLLVL.

Turning to this clone: Other nucleotide sequences in the sample specify the same CDR3. The chain carries TRBV28 and TRBJ2-7; D call uncertain. The CDR3 length is 12 residues. Trimming shortened V by 1 base and J by 2 bases, and 3 bases separated the two germline ends. The germline CDR1 and CDR2 sequences are MDHEN and SYDVKM. CDR3 loop: CASSLSAYEQYF. CDR3 bases: TGTGCCAGCAGTTTATCCGCCTACGAGCAGTACTTC. The full variable domain, its missing parts supplied by reference TRBV28 and TRBJ2-7, is DVKVTQSSRYLVKRTGEKVFLECVQDMDHENMFWYRQDPGLGLRLIYFSYDVKMKEKGDIPEGYSVSREKKERFSLILESASTNQTSMYLCASSLSAYEQYFGPGTRLTVT.

The gene calls are TRBV5-6 and TRBJ2-7, with TRBD1 matching over 12 bases. J lost 6 bases, V lost 5 bases, and 6 bases had no gene match. Germline V CDR1 and CDR2: SGHDT, YYEEEE. The CDR3 consists of 14 residues. The CDR3 spells CASSYGTGGFEQYF. The DNA of the CDR3 is TGTGCCAGCAGTTACGGGACAGGGGGCTTCGAGCAGTACTTC.

The chain couples TRBV5-5 to TRBJ1-2; possibly TRBD1 for D (5 bases). The germline gives CDR1 SGHKS, CDR2 YYEKEE (reference sequence). Trimming stripped 4 bases from V and 7 bases from J, with 14 bases between. The CDR3 length is 13 residues. The chain's CDR3 is CASSGGVWSGYTF. The CDR3 DNA reads TGTGCCAGCAGCGGAGGGGTCTGGAGTGGCTACACCTTC.

The CDR3 region is CASSGTGDGTEAFF. CDR3 bases: TGTGCCAGCAGTGGAACGGGGGATGGGACTGAAGCTTTCTTT. The chain has TRBV27 and TRBJ1-1; D is perhaps TRBD1 (5 bases). V was shortened by 5 bases and J by 5 bases, with 15 bases between the two germline ends. CDR1 and CDR2 (germline): MNHEY, SMNVEV (reference sequence). The CDR3 is 14 residues long.

The count of this clone is one. This rearrangement joins TRBV19 to TRBJ2-7; 7 nucleotides line up with TRBD2. Germline V gives CDR1 LNHDA, CDR2 SQIVND (reference sequence). This CDR3 is 14 amino acids long. V shed 3 bases, J shed 3 bases, and the junction held 5 bases outside the gene matches. The CDR3 sequence is CASSIGGRYYEQYF. In DNA, the CDR3 is TGTGCCAGTAGTATTGGCGGGAGATACTACGAGCAGTACTTC.

The chain joins TRBV7-6 to TRBJ2-7; D possibly corresponds to TRBD2 (5 bases). The V gene's germline CDR1 is SGHVS and CDR2 FNYEAQ. Trimming removed 1 base from V and 3 bases from J, with 16 bases in between. This CDR3 is built from 16 residues. CDR3 DNA: TGTGCCAGCAGCTTAGGTCGGACTTTACACATCTACGAGCAGTACTTC. This sequence encodes CASSLGRTLHIYEQYF.

The genes are TRBV6-6 and TRBJ1-1; D is unclear. Trimming left V 1 base short and J 4 bases short, with 10 bases between. This CDR3 comprises 14 residues. The germline V gene encodes CDR1 MNHNY and CDR2 SVGAGI (reference sequence). DNA for the CDR3: TGTGCCAGCAGTTACTTCCAAGGAGGCACTGAAGCTTTCTTT. Translation: CASSYFQGGTEAFF.

The gene calls are TRBV21-1 and TRBJ2-1; the table's D call, TRBD2, was not checked against the DNA. TRBV21-1 is an annotated pseudogene. This CDR3 is built from 13 residues. The CDR3 nucleotides read TGTGCCAGCAGCCATGAGTGCCGCCGTGAGCAGTTCTTC. Its translation: CASSHECRREQFF.

V is TRBV29-1 and J is TRBJ2-3, with TRBD2 matching over 9 bases. CDR1 is SQVTM and CDR2 is ANQGSEA in the germline V gene. After removal of 0 bases from V and 6 bases from J, the junction contained 7 bases not matched to a gene. There are 15 residues in the CDR3. CDR3: CSVEEAGGPIDTQYF. CDR3 bases: TGCAGCGTTGAAGAAGCGGGAGGCCCCATCGATACGCAGTATTTT.

The rearrangement links TRBV7-8 to TRBJ2-5, with 11 bases aligning to TRBD1. Germline lookup yields CDR1 SGHVS and CDR2 FQNEAQ. Trimming took 2 bases from V and 5 from J; bases not matched to a gene: 10. There are 17 residues in the CDR3. As DNA, the CDR3 is TGTGCCAGCAGCTTACCCCGGGGACAGGGGGTTTACGAGACCCAGTACTTC. Translation: CASSLPRGQGVYETQYF.

The chain employs TRBV12-5 and TRBJ2-7, with D uncertain. Germline-derived CDR1 and CDR2 are LGHNT and FRNRAP. This CDR3 comprises 14 residues. V was clipped by 0 bases and J by 0 bases, with 6 bases between them. The CDR3 DNA reads as TGTGCTAGTGGTTTGGTAAGCCGCTCCTACGAGCAGTACTTC. Translated: CASGLVSRSYEQYF.

CDR3 DNA sequence: TGTGCCAGCAGATTTACAGTATCTGGCAATCAGCCCCAGCATTTT. Amino acids: CASRFTVSGNQPQHF. This sequence joins TRBV28 and TRBJ1-5; D not resolved. Germline CDR1 MDHEN, CDR2 SYDVKM. Trimming took off 6 bases at V and 2 bases at J, with 14 bases between the two ends. The CDR3 sequence is 15 residues long. Using reference TRBV28 and TRBJ1-5 for the parts outside the CDR3, the full variable domain is DVKVTQSSRYLVKRTGEKVFLECVQDMDHENMFWYRQDPGLGLRLIYFSYDVKMKEKGDIPEGYSVSREKKERFSLILESASTNQTSMYLCASRFTVSGNQPQHFGDGTRLSIL.

This clone was observed a few times. The sample has other DNA sequences that encode this CDR3 too. The DNA for the CDR3 is TGTGCCAGCAGTTACGGCGGGAGGGGCTACGAGCAGTACTTC. Protein sequence: CASSYGGRGYEQYF. V gene TRBV6-6 combines with J gene TRBJ2-7; 9 bases are shared with TRBD2. After removal of 2 bases from V and 3 bases from J, the junction contained 2 bases not matched to a gene. Germline V gene data show CDR1 as MNHNY and CDR2 as SVGAGI (reference sequence). CDR3 length: 14 residues.

The table lists this clone with a count of one. This chain connects TRBV27 to TRBJ2-7; 9 bases fit TRBD1. Germline V gives CDR1 MNHEY, CDR2 SMNVEV (reference sequence). This CDR3 is built from 13 residues. V was pared by 5 bases and J by 5 bases, with 4 bases of the junction left unmatched. The CDR3 loop is CASSGTGPDEQYF. The CDR3 DNA sequence: TGTGCCAGCAGTGGGACAGGGCCGGACGAGCAGTACTTC.